One and the same sample provided the 24 T cell receptor beta chains below, sequenced in a study of T-cell reconstitution after alpha-beta-depleted transplantation in children. Unique molecular identifiers were built into the TCRbeta library. A single record per CDR3 protein comes from TCRdb applying MiXCR to the PCR reads. The sample has 150,000 to 200,000 distinct CDR3 sequences; about 6.4% are singletons. Sequences were derived from PBMCs from the stem cell graft donor, sampled from the stem cell graft. These receptor sequences come from a human donor who donated a stem cell graft to a child with Wiskott-Aldrich syndrome.

This chain joins TRBV3-1 and TRBJ2-1, with TRBD1 matching over 7 bases. The CDR3 is made up of 15 amino acids. Germline V gene data show CDR1 as LGHDT and CDR2 as YNNKEL (reference sequence). The V segment lost 4 bases and the J segment 4 bases; nucleotides outside the gene matches: 7. CDR3: CASSPDRIEYNEQFF. CDR3 coding DNA: TGTGCCAGCAGCCCGGACAGGATTGAGTACAATGAGCAGTTCTTC.

This clonotype has a count of ten or more. V is TRBV7-2 and J is TRBJ1-2; D gene uncertain. The V end was cut by 0 bases, the J end by 8 bases, with 10 bases between. The CDR3 totals 13 residues. Germline V gives CDR1 SGHTA, CDR2 FQGNSA. CDR3 residues: CASSLAGLGGYTF. The CDR3, as DNA: TGTGCCAGCAGCTTAGCTGGTCTGGGAGGCTACACCTTC. Based on the CDR3 plus reference TRBV7-2 and TRBJ1-2, the full variable domain is GAGVSQSPSNKVTEKGKDVELRCDPISGHTALYWYRQSLGQGLEFLIYFQGNSAPDKSGLPSDRFSAERTGGSVSTLTIQRTQQEDSAVYLCASSLAGLGGYTFGSGTRLTVV.

This sequence joins TRBV30 and TRBJ2-1; tentative D call: TRBD1 (5 bases). The germline V and J ends were trimmed by 0 bases and 7 bases, with 13 bases remaining between them. Germline values: CDR1 GTSNPN, CDR2 SVGIG (reference sequence). The length of the CDR3 is 14 residues. This chain's CDR3 is CAWSVGQGNNEQFF. CDR3 coding DNA: TGTGCCTGGAGTGTAGGCCAGGGTAATAATGAGCAGTTCTTC. Based on the CDR3 plus reference TRBV30 and TRBJ2-1, the full variable domain is SQTIHQWPATLVQPVGSPLSLECTVEGTSNPNLYWYRQAAGRGLQLLFYSVGIGQISSEVPQNLSASRPQDRQFILSSKKLLLSDSGFYLCAWSVGQGNNEQFFGPGTRLTVL.

In this sample, this clonotype turned up many times. CDR3 DNA sequence: TGCAGTGCTAGGGGGGACGACGAGCAGTACTTC. Its translation is CSARGDDEQYF. The chain carries TRBV20-1 and TRBJ2-7; either TRBD1 or TRBD2 may supply D (5 bases each). The CDR3 covers 11 residues. V was pared by 3 bases and J by 5 bases, with 8 bases between. Germline V gene lookup returns CDR1 DFQATT and CDR2 SNEGSKA (reference sequence).

This chain links TRBV11-1 with TRBJ1-4, with D perhaps TRBD1 (5 bases). V was trimmed by 5 bases and J by 0 bases, leaving 22 bases between them. Germline V gene lookup returns CDR1 SGHAT and CDR2 FQDESV (reference sequence). The CDR3 consists of 19 residues. This CDR3 is CASSRGFLSGQATNEKLFF. In nucleotides, the CDR3 is TGTGCCAGCAGCCGGGGGTTTCTATCGGGGCAGGCAACTAATGAAAAACTGTTTTTT.

V is TRBV7-2 and J is TRBJ2-7; D uncertain. The V end was cut by 6 bases, the J end by 3 bases, with 9 bases between. The germline V gene encodes CDR1 SGHTA and CDR2 FQGNSA. The CDR3 is 12 amino acids. The CDR3 bases are TGTGCCAGCAGTACAGCCTACTACGAGCAGTACTTC. Translated, it gives CASSTAYYEQYF.

This clonotype was seen at least ten times. The gene calls are TRBV5-1 and TRBJ2-1; D is possibly TRBD1 or TRBD2 (6 bases each). CDR3 length: 15 amino acids. CDR1 and CDR2 from the germline V gene are SGHRS and YFSETQ. Trimming removed 1 base at V and 8 bases at J, with 16 bases between. The CDR3 sequence: CASSLLQSGADEQFF. CDR3 bases: TGCGCCAGCAGCTTGTTGCAATCGGGGGCGGATGAGCAGTTCTTC.

This clonotype was counted at least ten times. V gene TRBV12-3 or TRBV12-4 combines with J gene TRBJ1-2; a possible D gene is TRBD1 (5 bases). The CDR3 consists of 13 residues. The V and J ends lost 5 bases and 4 bases respectively, with 11 bases between them. For the CDR3, the DNA is TGTGCCAGCAGTCCACAGGAAACCTATGGCTACACCTTC. This translates into CASSPQETYGYTF.

This clonotype has a count of ten or more. The chain joins TRBV24-1 to TRBJ2-1; D may match TRBD1 or TRBD2 (6 bases each). The germline gives CDR1 KGHDR, CDR2 SFDVKD. The CDR3 length is 13 residues. V gave up 4 bases and J gave up 13 bases, with 16 bases separating them. The CDR3 is CATSETGRTFQFF. Written as DNA, the CDR3 is TGTGCCACCAGTGAAACAGGGAGGACTTTCCAGTTCTTC.

This clonotype was counted ten times or more. The chain joins TRBV29-1 to TRBJ1-1; TRBD1 might be the D (6 bases). CDR3 length: 12 residues. V was trimmed by 4 bases and J by 2 bases, leaving 8 bases between them. CDR1 and CDR2 (germline): SQVTM, ANQGSEA. The CDR3 region is CSVGQANTEAFF. CDR3 sequence (DNA): TGCAGCGTTGGACAGGCAAACACTGAAGCTTTCTTT. Using reference TRBV29-1 and TRBJ1-1 for the parts outside the CDR3, the full variable domain is SAVISQKPSRDICQRGTSLTIQCQVDSQVTMMFWYRQQPGQSLTLIATANQGSEATYESGFVIDKFPISRPNLTFSTLTVSNMSPEDSSIYLCSVGQANTEAFFGQGTRLTVV.

V is TRBV5-1 and J is TRBJ2-1; D gene unclear. The CDR3 is 13 residues long. CDR1 and CDR2 (germline): SGHRS, YFSETQ. V lost 7 bases and J 5 bases, leaving 13 bases between the germline ends. CDR3 coding DNA: TGCGCCAGCGGATTCTCCCTCCACAATGAGCAGTTCTTC. Encoded protein: CASGFSLHNEQFF.

In this sample, this clonotype turned up many times. This chain connects TRBV27 to TRBJ2-7, with D perhaps being TRBD1 or TRBD2 (5 bases each). CDR3 length equals 14 residues. V was trimmed by 6 bases and J by 4 bases, leaving 16 bases between them. CDR1 is MNHEY, CDR2 SMNVEV, per germline (reference sequence). CDR3 sequence (DNA): TGTGCCAGCAGCCCAATGGGGGAGTGGTACGAGCAGTACTTC. Residues: CASSPMGEWYEQYF.

V gene TRBV11-3 combines with J gene TRBJ2-3; 9 bases align to TRBD2. Germline V CDR1 and CDR2: SGHNT, YENEEA. This CDR3 region has 14 residues. Trimming removed 5 bases from V and 3 bases from J; junction bases left unmatched: 3. The CDR3 loop is CASSLAGLTDTQYF. The CDR3 nucleotides read TGTGCCAGCAGCCTAGCGGGGTTGACAGATACGCAGTATTTT. Full variable domain (outside the CDR3, taken from reference TRBV11-3 and TRBJ2-3): EAGVVQSPRYKIIEKKQPVAFWCNPISGHNTLYWYLQNLGQGPELLIRYENEEAVDDSQLPKDRFSAERLKGVDSTLKIQPAELGDSAVYLCASSLAGLTDTQYFGPGTRLTVL.

This clonotype was recorded many times. J is TRBJ2-3 and V is TRBV6-5; 8 bases are a match to TRBD1. Germline values: CDR1 MNHEY, CDR2 SVGAGI. Trimming took 4 bases from V and 4 from J; bases not matched to a gene: 4. The CDR3 runs to 14 residues. CDR3 residues: CASSSGTGADTQYF. Here the CDR3 DNA reads TGTGCCAGCAGTTCTGGGACAGGAGCAGATACGCAGTATTTT.

This clonotype has more than one count but fewer than ten. The chain is built from TRBV5-1 and TRBJ1-4; TRBD1 aligns across 11 bases. Per germline, CDR1 SGHRS and CDR2 YFSETQ. The CDR3 contains 15 residues. V was clipped by 4 bases and J by 7 bases; unmatched bases: 6. CDR3 protein: CASSTGQGAGEKLFF. In DNA, the CDR3 is TGCGCCAGCAGCACCGGACAGGGGGCAGGTGAAAAACTGTTTTTT.

The chain joins TRBV7-9 to TRBJ1-1; 9 bases fit TRBD1. The germline V gene encodes CDR1 SEHNR and CDR2 FQNEAQ (reference sequence). J lost 3 bases, V lost 2 bases, and 7 bases had no gene match. The CDR3 has 16 amino acids. CDR3: CASSLITGGGHTEAFF. CDR3 coding DNA: TGTGCCAGCAGCTTAATTACAGGGGGCGGGCACACTGAAGCTTTCTTT. The full variable domain, completed using reference TRBV7-9 and TRBJ1-1, is DTGVSQNPRHKITKRGQNVTFRCDPISEHNRLYWYRQTLGQGPEFLTYFQNEAQLEKSRLLSDRFSAERPKGSFSTLEIQRTEQGDSAMYLCASSLITGGGHTEAFFGQGTRLTVV.

This clonotype was counted between two and nine times. The chain has TRBV30 and TRBJ2-5, with D possibly being TRBD1 (5 bases). Trimming shortened V by 1 base and J by 4 bases, and 10 bases separated the two germline ends. The CDR3 runs to 13 residues. CDR1 is GTSNPN, CDR2 SVGIG, per germline (reference sequence). CDR3 amino acids: CAWSGAGSETQYF. The CDR3 nucleotides are TGTGCCTGGAGTGGGGCAGGGTCAGAGACCCAGTACTTC.

This clonotype was observed a handful of times. This chain uses TRBV11-2 with TRBJ2-1, with D possibly matching TRBD1 (6 bases). Deletions cut 5 bases from V and 12 bases from J, with 14 bases between. CDR3 length equals 12 residues. Germline V lookup: CDR1 SGHAT, CDR2 FQNNGV. The CDR3 spells CASSVLGAAQFF. The CDR3 coding sequence is TGTGCCAGCAGCGTGCTGGGGGCAGCGCAGTTCTTC.

The CDR3: CASSLSRNTGELFF. CDR3 DNA: TGTGCCAGCAGTTTGAGTCGGAACACCGGGGAGCTGTTTTTT. The genes are TRBV12-3 or TRBV12-4 and TRBJ2-2, with unresolved D. This CDR3 contains 14 residues. The V gene lost 3 bases and the J gene lost 1 base, with 6 bases spanning the gap.

This clonotype showed up many times. The J gene is TRBJ2-1, the V gene TRBV7-9, with 7 positions matching TRBD2. The CDR3 contains 15 residues. V trimming: 4 bases; J trimming: 8 bases; junction bases outside the gene matches: 11. Germline CDR1 is SEHNR and CDR2 is FQNEAQ (reference sequence). Here the CDR3 reads CASSSPRTSGYEQFF. The CDR3 bases are TGTGCCAGCAGCTCCCCCCGGACTAGTGGATATGAGCAGTTCTTC.

In its sample, this clonotype was seen many times. The chain combines TRBV12-3 or TRBV12-4 with TRBJ2-3; 8 bases match TRBD1. The CDR3 is 16 residues long. J was trimmed by 2 bases and V by 2 bases; bases with no gene match: 6. The CDR3 reads CASSLRDRSYTDTQYF. CDR3 DNA sequence: TGTGCCAGCAGTTTACGGGACAGGAGCTACACAGATACGCAGTATTTT.

This clonotype was counted ten times or more. This sequence joins TRBV20-1 and TRBJ2-5, with TRBD2 as a possible D gene (5 bases). CDR3 length: 17 amino acids. In germline, CDR1 is DFQATT, CDR2 SNEGSKA (reference sequence). The ends were cut back, 0 bases at V and 5 bases at J, with 22 bases in the middle. CDR3 nucleotide sequence: TGCAGTGCTAGAGATTTGTTCTCCGGCATGAGGGTTGAGACCCAGTACTTC. The encoded protein is CSARDLFSGMRVETQYF.

This clonotype was seen ten or more times. This rearrangement joins TRBV5-1 to TRBJ2-1; 10 bases align to TRBD2. Per the germline V gene, CDR1 is SGHRS and CDR2 is YFSETQ. This CDR3 spans 17 amino acids. The junction had 12 bases not matched to a gene; V was cut back by 0 bases and J by 9 bases. CDR3 loop: CASSLVFRAGGPGEQFF. The CDR3 coding sequence is TGCGCCAGCAGCTTGGTTTTCCGAGCGGGGGGGCCGGGTGAGCAGTTCTTC.

This clonotype was observed many times. The gene calls are TRBV12-3 or TRBV12-4 and TRBJ1-3; D is uncertain. The CDR3 loop spans 15 amino acids. The V end lost 2 bases, the J end lost 0 bases, and 8 bases lay between the germline ends. The CDR3 DNA reads as TGTGCCAGCAGTTTATCACGGAGCTCTGGAAACACCATATATTTT. Translating gives CASSLSRSSGNTIYF.